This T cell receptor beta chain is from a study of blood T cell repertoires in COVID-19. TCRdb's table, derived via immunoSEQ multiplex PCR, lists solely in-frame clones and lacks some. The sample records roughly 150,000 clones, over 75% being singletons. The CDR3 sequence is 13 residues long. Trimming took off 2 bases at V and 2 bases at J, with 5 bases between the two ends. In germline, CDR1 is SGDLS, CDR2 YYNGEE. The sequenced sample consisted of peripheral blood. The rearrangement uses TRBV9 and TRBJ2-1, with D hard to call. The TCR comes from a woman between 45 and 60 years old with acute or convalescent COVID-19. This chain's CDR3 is CASSVGAYNEQFF. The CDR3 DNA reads TGTGCCAGCAGCGTTGGAGCCTACAATGAGCAGTTCTTC.